This T cell receptor (beta chain) was obtained from a study of Graves' ophthalmopathy and Graves' hyperthyroidism. Findings and caveats of the study: Blood also held most thyroid clonotypes expanded above 0.001 frequency.

In this sample, this clonotype turned up many times. Its antigen is not known. With 4 bases removed from V and 7 bases from J, the gap between germline ends came to 17 bases. Germline CDR1 SGHRS, CDR2 YFSETQ. The CDR3 runs to 15 residues. From RNA, the CDR3 regions of TCR beta chains were amplified and sequenced. The first round was an RT-PCR with HTBI primers, and the second round was a multiplex PCR. From the multiplex PCR reads, TCRdb called clonotypes with MiXCR, one entry per CDR3 protein. The repertoire holds some 1.1 million distinct CDR3 sequences, with less than 45% as singletons. This TCR was sampled from an adult man with Graves' hyperthyroidism. The rearrangement links TRBV5-1 to TRBJ1-4; possibly TRBD1 for D (6 bases). Sequencing was carried out using peripheral blood or thyroid tissue (not recorded which). DNA of the CDR3: TGCGCCAGCAGCGCCGAGGGGTTGGGGGCTGAAAAACTGTTTTTT. This sequence encodes CASSAEGLGAEKLFF.